This record looks at one TCR beta chain sequence and its context. Its antigen is not identified. This sample is part of a study of OX40 agonist ivuxolimab in advanced cancers. Study overall: The group had a mean age of approximately 60 years, ranged from roughly 20 to 79, and was 80% to 90% male.

General study points: Also showing low normalized T-cell clonal expansion were some of the nonresponders. Averaging showed that CD8+ T cells had more expanded clones than CD4+ did.

Here immunoSEQ multiplex PCR was the method, and the copy in TCRdb shows in-frame clones only, minus some. The sample has about 95,000 clones, approximately 85% seen once. CDR1 is SGHTA and CDR2 is FQGNSA in the germline V gene. CDR3 length: 15 amino acids. Trimming pared 0 bases from V and 6 bases from J, leaving 15 bases between. The sequence was obtained from an adult with an advanced solid tumor such as melanoma, head and neck, liver or kidney cancer. The chain recombines TRBV7-2 with TRBJ2-7; no definite D call. The sequencing used CD4+ or CD8+ T cells sorted from blood, collected in a trial of the OX40 agonist ivuxolimab. The CDR3 loop is CASSLAGYEAAEQYF. DNA of the CDR3: TGTGCCAGCAGCTTAGCGGGATACGAGGCAGCCGAGCAGTACTTC.